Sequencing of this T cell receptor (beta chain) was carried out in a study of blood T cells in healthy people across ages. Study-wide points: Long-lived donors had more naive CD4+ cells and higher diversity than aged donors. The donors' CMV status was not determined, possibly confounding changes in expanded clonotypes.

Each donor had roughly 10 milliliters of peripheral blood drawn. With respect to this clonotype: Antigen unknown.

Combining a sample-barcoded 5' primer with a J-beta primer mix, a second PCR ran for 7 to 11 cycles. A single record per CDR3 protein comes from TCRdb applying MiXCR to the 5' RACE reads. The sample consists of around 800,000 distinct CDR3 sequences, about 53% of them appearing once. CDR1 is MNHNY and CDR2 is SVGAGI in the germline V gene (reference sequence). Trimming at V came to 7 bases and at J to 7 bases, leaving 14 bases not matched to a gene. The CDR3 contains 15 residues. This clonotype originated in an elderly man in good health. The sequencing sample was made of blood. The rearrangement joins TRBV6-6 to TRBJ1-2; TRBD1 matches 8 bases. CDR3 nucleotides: TGTGCCAGCAACCACCCGGTCCAGGGGGCGCGTGGCTACACCTTC. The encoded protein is CASNHPVQGARGYTF.